These T cell receptor beta chains were read from a single sample in a study of Graves' ophthalmopathy and Graves' hyperthyroidism. A single record per CDR3 protein comes from TCRdb applying MiXCR to the multiplex PCR reads. Of almost 750,000 distinct CDR3 sequences listed, roughly 41% are singletons. The sample consisted of peripheral blood. Receptor source: an adult man with Graves' ophthalmopathy. Each CDR3 is given with its conserved first and last residue. A D gene is named only where the DNA matches it firmly. A clone size is listed for some rows: how often the clone was seen (once, few, many), or a class if it is expanded.

V	J	D	length	size	CDR3	DNA
TRBV29-1	TRBJ2-5	TRBD1	13	-	CSVVTGTGGTQYF	TGCAGCGTTGTCACCGGGACAGGTGGGACCCAGTACTTC
TRBV7-6	TRBJ2-1	TRBD2	13	-	CASSLGPSGEQFF	TGTGCCAGCAGCTTAGGGCCTAGCGGTGAGCAGTTCTTC
TRBV5-6	TRBJ2-7	-	12	once	CASSRTYYEQYF	TGTGCCAGCAGCAGGACTTATTACGAGCAGTACTTC
TRBV15	TRBJ2-7	-	12	-	CATSTQEGEQYF	TGTGCCACCAGCACCCAGGAGGGGGAGCAGTACTTC
TRBV4-1	TRBJ1-5	-	16	once	CASSQESTDSNQPQHF	TGCGCCAGCAGCCAAGAGAGTACCGATAGCAATCAGCCCCAGCATTTT
TRBV10-2	TRBJ2-2	TRBD2	12	many	CASSGLAGELFF	TGCGCCAGCTCGGGACTAGCCGGGGAGCTGTTTTTT
TRBV15	TRBJ2-7	-	13	many	CATSRDQEYEQYF	TGTGCCACCAGCAGAGATCAGGAGTACGAGCAGTACTTC
TRBV7-6	TRBJ2-7	-	13	many	CASSLAPGNEQYF	TGTGCCAGCAGCTTAGCCCCCGGGAACGAGCAGTACTTC
TRBV5-5	TRBJ2-6	TRBD1	19	once	CASSPIPETGASGANVLTF	TGTGCCAGCAGCCCAATACCGGAGACAGGGGCCTCTGGGGCCAACGTCCTGACTTTC
TRBV7-2	TRBJ1-6	-	16	-	CASSPWGRGVGSPLHF	TGTGCCAGCAGCCCTTGGGGTCGGGGGGTTGGTTCACCCCTCCACTTT
TRBV11-2	TRBJ2-2	TRBD1	16	-	CASSRGTGGRTGELFF	TGTGCCAGCAGCCGAGGGACAGGGGGAAGAACCGGGGAGCTGTTTTTT
TRBV7-2	TRBJ2-3	-	15	-	CASSLGRSRTDTQYF	TGTGCCAGCAGCCTTGGGAGATCCCGCACAGATACGCAGTATTTT
TRBV7-2	TRBJ1-2	-	12	-	CASSLNKGGYTF	TGTGCCAGCAGTTTAAACAAGGGAGGCTACACCTTC
TRBV7-9	TRBJ2-2	TRBD1	11	-	CASSLGQEQFF	TGTGCCAGCAGCTTGGGACAGGAGCAGTTTTTT
TRBV12-3/TRBV12-4	TRBJ2-5	TRBD1	12	-	CASGQGLETQYF	TGTGCCAGCGGACAGGGTTTGGAGACCCAGTACTTC
TRBV25-1	TRBJ2-2	TRBD2	15	-	CASLLAGVTTGELFF	TGTGCCAGCCTTCTAGCGGGGGTGACCACCGGGGAGCTGTTTTTT
TRBV29-1	TRBJ1-1	-	11	-	CSGQPNTEAFF	TGCAGCGGTCAGCCGAACACTGAAGCTTTCTTT
TRBV19	TRBJ2-2	TRBD2	15	few	CASSLTSPEWRELFF	TGTGCCAGTAGTCTGACTAGCCCTGAATGGAGGGAGCTGTTTTTT
TRBV19	TRBJ1-2	-	14	few	CASSIGPSAYGYTF	TGTGCCAGTAGTATAGGTCCAAGTGCATATGGCTACACCTTC
TRBV9	TRBJ1-2	-	15	-	CASSPGGAVVYGYTF	TGTGCCAGCAGCCCCGGGGGGGCAGTTGTCTATGGCTACACCTTC
TRBV25-1	TRBJ1-4	-	16	once	CASSSQTRDANEKLFF	TGTGCCAGCAGTTCCCAAACCCGCGATGCTAATGAAAAACTGTTTTTT
TRBV24-1	TRBJ2-5	-	13	many	CATSEGAGETQYF	TGTGCCACCAGTGAAGGGGCTGGAGAGACCCAGTACTTC
TRBV20-1	TRBJ2-7	-	14	few	CSVRGGLGSYEQYF	TGCAGTGTTAGAGGCGGGCTGGGCTCCTACGAGCAGTACTTC
TRBV6-6	TRBJ1-1	-	16	-	CASSYSRLSLADEAFF	TGTGCCAGCAGTTACTCGCGTTTGAGCTTAGCGGATGAAGCTTTCTTT
TRBV19	TRBJ2-5	-	15	-	CASSQRRTDQETQYF	TGTGCCAGTAGTCAAAGACGGACAGATCAAGAGACCCAGTACTTC
TRBV20-1	TRBJ1-6	TRBD1	16	-	CSARMIDRDSNSPLHF	TGCAGTGCTAGGATGATTGACCGGGACAGCAATTCACCCCTCCACTTT
TRBV7-3	TRBJ1-6	-	19	-	CASSQTSSPTEGRISPLHF	TGTGCCAGCAGCCAAACCTCGAGCCCCACCGAGGGGAGGATTTCACCCCTCCACTTT
TRBV14	TRBJ1-1	-	14	-	CASSQDSGGIGAFF	TGTGCCAGCAGCCAAGATTCTGGGGGGATCGGAGCTTTCTTT
TRBV7-9	TRBJ2-5	-	17	-	CASSLIAGATPQETQYF	TGTGCCAGCAGCTTAATAGCCGGGGCCACACCTCAAGAGACCCAGTACTTC
TRBV10-3	TRBJ2-2	-	13	-	CAGAVSNTGELFF	TGTGCCGGCGCTGTATCGAACACCGGGGAGCTGTTTTTT
TRBV29-1	TRBJ1-5	TRBD1	14	many	CSVAGTGPNQPQHF	TGCAGCGTTGCCGGGACAGGGCCCAATCAGCCCCAGCATTTT
TRBV6-4	TRBJ2-7	-	13	few	CASSLTGYDEQYF	TGTGCCAGCAGCTTAACAGGTTACGACGAGCAGTACTTC
TRBV2	TRBJ1-1	TRBD1	15	-	CASSLTDRVSTEAFF	TGTGCCAGCAGTCTCACCGACAGGGTATCCACTGAAGCTTTCTTT
TRBV7-8	TRBJ2-7	-	14	many	CASSLESRGYEQYF	TGTGCCAGCAGCTTAGAATCCCGGGGATACGAGCAGTACTTC
TRBV10-2	TRBJ2-5	TRBD1	15	-	CASSRPIHRGETQYF	TGCGCCAGCAGCCGACCGATCCACAGGGGAGAGACCCAGTACTTC
TRBV20-1	TRBJ2-7	TRBD1	11	many	CSARQGSEQYF	TGCAGTGCAAGACAGGGCTCCGAGCAGTACTTC
TRBV20-1	TRBJ2-7	-	13	few	CSAPSRIGHEQYF	TGCAGTGCTCCGTCCAGGATAGGGCACGAGCAGTACTTC
TRBV5-1	TRBJ2-7	TRBD1	15	many	CASSSDPGQGYEQYF	TGCGCCAGCAGCTCGGATCCGGGACAGGGTTACGAGCAGTACTTC
TRBV29-1	TRBJ2-7	-	13	many	CSTSRGLPYEQYF	TGCAGCACCAGCAGGGGACTCCCCTACGAGCAGTACTTC
TRBV20-1	TRBJ2-5	-	12	once	CSVGGREEAQYF	TGCAGTGTAGGGGGTAGGGAAGAGGCCCAGTACTTC
TRBV20-1	TRBJ2-7	-	15	few	CSARDGQAALDEQYF	TGCAGTGCTAGAGATGGGCAGGCGGCCTTGGACGAGCAGTACTTC
TRBV7-9	TRBJ1-6	-	14	many	CASSLGTLHSPLHF	TGTGCCAGCAGCCTAGGGACACTCCATTCACCCCTCCACTTT